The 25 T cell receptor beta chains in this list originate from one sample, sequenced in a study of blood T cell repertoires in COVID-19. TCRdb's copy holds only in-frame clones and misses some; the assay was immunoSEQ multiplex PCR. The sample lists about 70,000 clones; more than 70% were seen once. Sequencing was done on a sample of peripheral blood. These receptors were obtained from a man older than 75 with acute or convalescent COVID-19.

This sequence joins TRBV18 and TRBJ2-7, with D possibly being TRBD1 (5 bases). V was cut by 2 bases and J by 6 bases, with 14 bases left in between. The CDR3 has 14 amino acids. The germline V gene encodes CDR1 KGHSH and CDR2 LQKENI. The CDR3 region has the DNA TGTGCCAGCTCACCAGGGCAGGGTGAAGCCGAGCAGTACTTC. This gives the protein CASSPGQGEAEQYF. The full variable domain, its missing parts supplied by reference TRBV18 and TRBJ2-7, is NAGVMQNPRHLVRRRGQEARLRCSPMKGHSHVYWYRQLPEEGLKFMVYLQKENIIDESGMPKERFSAEFPKEGPSILRIQQVVRGDSAAYFCASSPGQGEAEQYFGPGTRLTVT.

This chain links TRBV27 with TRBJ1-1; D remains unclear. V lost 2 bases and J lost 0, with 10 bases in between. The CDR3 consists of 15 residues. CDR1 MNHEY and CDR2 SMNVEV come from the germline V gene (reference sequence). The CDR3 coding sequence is TGTGCCAGCAGTTTAGGCCCAGGTTTGAACACTGAAGCTTTCTTT. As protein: CASSLGPGLNTEAFF.

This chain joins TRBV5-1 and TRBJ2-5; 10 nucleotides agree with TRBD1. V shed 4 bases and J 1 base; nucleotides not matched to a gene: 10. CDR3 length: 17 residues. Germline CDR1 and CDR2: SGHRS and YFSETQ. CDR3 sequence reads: CASSPATGGVLQETQYF. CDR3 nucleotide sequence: TGCGCCAGCAGCCCCGCGACAGGGGGCGTTCTCCAAGAGACCCAGTACTTC. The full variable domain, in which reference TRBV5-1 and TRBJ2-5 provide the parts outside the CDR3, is KAGVTQTPRYLIKTRGQQVTLSCSPISGHRSVSWYQQTPGQGLQFLFEYFSETQRNKGNFPGRFSGRQFSNSRSEMNVSTLELGDSALYLCASSPATGGVLQETQYFGPGTRLLVL.

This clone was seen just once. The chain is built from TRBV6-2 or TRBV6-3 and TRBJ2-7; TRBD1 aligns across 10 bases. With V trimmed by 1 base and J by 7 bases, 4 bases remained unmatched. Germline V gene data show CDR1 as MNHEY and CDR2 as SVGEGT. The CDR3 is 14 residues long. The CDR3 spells CASSYLTGGGEQYF. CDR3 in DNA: TGTGCCAGCAGTTACTTGACAGGGGGCGGGGAGCAGTACTTC.

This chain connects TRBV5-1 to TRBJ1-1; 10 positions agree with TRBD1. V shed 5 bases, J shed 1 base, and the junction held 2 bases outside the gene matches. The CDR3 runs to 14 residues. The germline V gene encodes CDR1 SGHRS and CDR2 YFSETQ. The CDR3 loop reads CASSRDRGNTEAFF. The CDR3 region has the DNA TGCGCCAGCAGTAGGGACAGGGGGAACACTGAAGCTTTCTTT.

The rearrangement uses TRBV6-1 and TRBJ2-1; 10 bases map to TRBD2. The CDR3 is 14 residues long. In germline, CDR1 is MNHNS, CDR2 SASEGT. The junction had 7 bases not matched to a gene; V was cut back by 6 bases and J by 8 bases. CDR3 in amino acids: CASRSSGGTDEQFF. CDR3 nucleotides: TGTGCCAGCAGGTCTAGCGGGGGCACGGATGAGCAGTTCTTC.

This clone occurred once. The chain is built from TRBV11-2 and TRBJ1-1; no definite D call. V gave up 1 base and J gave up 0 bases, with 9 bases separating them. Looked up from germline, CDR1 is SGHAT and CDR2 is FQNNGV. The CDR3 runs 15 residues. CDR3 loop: CASSLGLQMNTEAFF. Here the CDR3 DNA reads TGTGCCAGCAGCTTAGGTCTCCAGATGAACACTGAAGCTTTCTTT. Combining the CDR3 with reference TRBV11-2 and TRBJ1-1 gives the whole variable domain EAGVAQSPRYKIIEKRQSVAFWCNPISGHATLYWYQQILGQGPKLLIQFQNNGVVDDSQLPKDRFSAERLKGVDSTLKIQPAKLEDSAVYLCASSLGLQMNTEAFFGQGTRLTVV.

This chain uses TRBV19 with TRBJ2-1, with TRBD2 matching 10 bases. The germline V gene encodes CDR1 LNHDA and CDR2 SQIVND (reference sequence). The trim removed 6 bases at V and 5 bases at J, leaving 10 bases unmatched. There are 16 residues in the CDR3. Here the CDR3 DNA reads TGTGCCAGTAGGTCCGTAGCGGGAGGAGCCGACAATGAGCAGTTCTTC. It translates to CASRSVAGGADNEQFF.

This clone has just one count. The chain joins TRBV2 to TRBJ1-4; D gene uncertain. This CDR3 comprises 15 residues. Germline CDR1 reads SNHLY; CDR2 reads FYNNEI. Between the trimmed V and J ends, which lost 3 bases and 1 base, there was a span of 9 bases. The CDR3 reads CASSDLRGTNEKLFF. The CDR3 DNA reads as TGTGCCAGCAGTGACCTTCGCGGAACTAATGAAAAACTGTTTTTT.

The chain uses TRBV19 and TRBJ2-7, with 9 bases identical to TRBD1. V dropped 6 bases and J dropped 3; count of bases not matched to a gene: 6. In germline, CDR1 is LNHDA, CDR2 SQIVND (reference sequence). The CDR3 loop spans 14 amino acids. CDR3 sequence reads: CASSDRGIYYEQYF. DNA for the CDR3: TGTGCCAGTAGCGACAGGGGGATCTACTACGAGCAGTACTTC.

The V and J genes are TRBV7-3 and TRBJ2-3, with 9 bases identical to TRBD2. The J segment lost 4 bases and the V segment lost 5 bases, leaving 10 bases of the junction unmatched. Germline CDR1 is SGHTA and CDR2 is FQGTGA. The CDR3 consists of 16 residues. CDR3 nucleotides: TGTGCCAGCAGCGCCCGAGGGGGCGGGGGGGCAGATACGCAGTATTTT. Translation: CASSARGGGGADTQYF. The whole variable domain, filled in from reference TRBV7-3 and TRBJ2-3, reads GAGVSQTPSNKVTEKGKYVELRCDPISGHTALYWYRQSLGQGPEFLIYFQGTGAADDSGLPNDRFFAVRPEGSVSTLKIQRTERGDSAVYLCASSARGGGGADTQYFGPGTRLTVL.

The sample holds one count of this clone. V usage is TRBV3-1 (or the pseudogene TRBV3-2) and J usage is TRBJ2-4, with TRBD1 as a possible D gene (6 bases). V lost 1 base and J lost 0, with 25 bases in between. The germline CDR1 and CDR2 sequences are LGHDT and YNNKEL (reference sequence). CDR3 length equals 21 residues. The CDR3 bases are TGTGCCAGCAGCCAAGTACAGGGCCTTTTTATGCCGGATATAGCCAAAAACATTCAGTACTTC. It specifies CASSQVQGLFMPDIAKNIQYF.

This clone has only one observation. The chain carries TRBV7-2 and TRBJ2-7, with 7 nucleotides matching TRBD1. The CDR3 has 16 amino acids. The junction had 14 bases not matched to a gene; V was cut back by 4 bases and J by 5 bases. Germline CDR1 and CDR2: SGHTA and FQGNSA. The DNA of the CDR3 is TGTGCCAGCAGCTCCTCACCAGGGGGTGTACTCCACGAGCAGTACTTC. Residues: CASSSSPGGVLHEQYF.

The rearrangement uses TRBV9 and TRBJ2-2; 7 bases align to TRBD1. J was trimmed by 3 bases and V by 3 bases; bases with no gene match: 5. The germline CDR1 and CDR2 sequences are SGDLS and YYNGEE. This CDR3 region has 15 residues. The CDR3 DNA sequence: TGTGCCAGCAGCGCCCGGGACAGCTACACCGGGGAGCTGTTTTTT. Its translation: CASSARDSYTGELFF.

CDR3 DNA: TGTGCCAGCAGCTTGGCGCAGGGCCTGGAGACCCAGTACTTC. This gives the protein CASSLAQGLETQYF. This chain uses TRBV5-4 with TRBJ2-5, with a possible D match to TRBD1 (5 bases). V lost 0 bases, J lost 5 bases, and 11 bases lay in between. Germline V gene lookup returns CDR1 SGHNT and CDR2 YYREEE (reference sequence). This CDR3 region has 14 residues.

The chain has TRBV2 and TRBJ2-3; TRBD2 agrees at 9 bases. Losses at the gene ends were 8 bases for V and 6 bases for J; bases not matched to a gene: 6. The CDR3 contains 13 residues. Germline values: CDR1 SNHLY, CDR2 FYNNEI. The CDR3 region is CASSGTSPDTQYF. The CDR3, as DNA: TGTGCCAGCTCCGGGACTAGCCCCGATACGCAGTATTTT.

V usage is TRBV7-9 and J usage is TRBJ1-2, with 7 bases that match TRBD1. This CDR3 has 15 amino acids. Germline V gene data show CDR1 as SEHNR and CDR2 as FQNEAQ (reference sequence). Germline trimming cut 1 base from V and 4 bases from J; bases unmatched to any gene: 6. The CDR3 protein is CASSLGRGAGYGYTF. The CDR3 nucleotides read TGTGCCAGCAGCTTAGGCAGGGGGGCTGGCTATGGCTACACCTTC.

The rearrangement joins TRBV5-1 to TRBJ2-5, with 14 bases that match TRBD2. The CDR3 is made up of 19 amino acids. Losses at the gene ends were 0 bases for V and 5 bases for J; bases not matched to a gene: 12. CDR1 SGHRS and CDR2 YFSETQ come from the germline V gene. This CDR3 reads CASSLAGLAGGRVVETQYF. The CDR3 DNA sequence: TGCGCCAGCAGCTTGGCCGGACTAGCGGGAGGTAGGGTGGTGGAGACCCAGTACTTC.

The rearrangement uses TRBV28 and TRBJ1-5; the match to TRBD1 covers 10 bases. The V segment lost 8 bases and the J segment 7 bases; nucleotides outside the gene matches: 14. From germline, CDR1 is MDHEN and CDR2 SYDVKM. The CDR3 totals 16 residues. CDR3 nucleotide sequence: TGTGCCAGCCACCGGGACAGGGGATTGACGGGACAGCCCCAGCATTTT. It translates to CASHRDRGLTGQPQHF.

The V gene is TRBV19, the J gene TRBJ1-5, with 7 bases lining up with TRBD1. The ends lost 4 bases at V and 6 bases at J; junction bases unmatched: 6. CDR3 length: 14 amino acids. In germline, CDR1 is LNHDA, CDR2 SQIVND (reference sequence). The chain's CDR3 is CASSTTGTGQPQHF. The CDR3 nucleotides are TGTGCCAGTAGTACGACAGGGACTGGTCAGCCCCAGCATTTT. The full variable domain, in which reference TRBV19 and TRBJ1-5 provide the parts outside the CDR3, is DGGITQSPKYLFRKEGQNVTLSCEQNLNHDAMYWYRQDPGQGLRLIYYSQIVNDFQKGDIAEGYSVSREKKESFPLTVTSAQKNPTAFYLCASSTTGTGQPQHFGDGTRLSIL.

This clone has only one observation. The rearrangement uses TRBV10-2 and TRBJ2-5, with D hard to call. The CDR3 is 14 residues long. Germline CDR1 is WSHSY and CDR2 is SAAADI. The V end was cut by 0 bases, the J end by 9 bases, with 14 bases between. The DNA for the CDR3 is TGCGCCAGCAGTGAGTCCTTAGCAGTGTTTCCCCAGTACTTC. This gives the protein CASSESLAVFPQYF.

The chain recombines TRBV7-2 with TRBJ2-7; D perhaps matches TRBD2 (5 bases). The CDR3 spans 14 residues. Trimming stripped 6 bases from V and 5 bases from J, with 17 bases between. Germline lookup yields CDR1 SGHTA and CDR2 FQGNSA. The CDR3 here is CASSLVLTSNEQYF. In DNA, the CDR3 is TGTGCCAGCAGTCTAGTGTTAACTAGTAACGAGCAGTACTTC.

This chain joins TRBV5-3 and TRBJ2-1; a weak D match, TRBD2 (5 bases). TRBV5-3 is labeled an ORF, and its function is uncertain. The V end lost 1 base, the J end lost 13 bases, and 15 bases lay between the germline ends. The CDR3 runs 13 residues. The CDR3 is CARSLNEEDPQFF. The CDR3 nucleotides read TGTGCCAGAAGCTTGAATGAGGAGGACCCCCAGTTCTTC.

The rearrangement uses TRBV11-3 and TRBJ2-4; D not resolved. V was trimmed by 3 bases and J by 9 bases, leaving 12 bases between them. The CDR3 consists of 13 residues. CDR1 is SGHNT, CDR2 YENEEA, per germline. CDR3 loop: CASSFGPNSIQYF. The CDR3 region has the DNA TGTGCCAGCAGCTTCGGCCCGAACAGCATTCAGTACTTC.

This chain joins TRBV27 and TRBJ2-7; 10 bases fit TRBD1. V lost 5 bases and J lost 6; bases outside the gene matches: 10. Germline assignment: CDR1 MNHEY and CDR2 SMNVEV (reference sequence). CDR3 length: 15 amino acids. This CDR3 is CASSRTWTGGSEQYF. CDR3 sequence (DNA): TGTGCCAGCAGTCGCACTTGGACAGGGGGAAGCGAGCAGTACTTC.